This entry lists 3 T cell receptor beta chains sequenced from one sample in a study of Tregs in tolerant kidney transplant recipients. Data came from immunoSEQ multiplex PCR; TCRdb stores just in-frame clones and leaves some out. The table lists around 48,000 clones, with 0.7% to 0.95% in the top ten. The sample was CD4+ T cells from blood, taken before the transplant. The receptors come from a human donor who received a combined kidney and bone marrow transplant.

For this clone: From the germline J gene comes the end of the CDR3, since the read stops 3 residues before it. The chain couples TRBV19 to TRBJ1-1, with 7 bases fitting TRBD1. This CDR3 has 13 residues. In germline, CDR1 is LNHDA, CDR2 SQIVND (reference sequence). Incomplete CDR3 DNA: TGTGCCAGTAGCTCTGGGACAGACCATACC. Its protein product is CASSSGTDHT. The complete CDR3 protein is CASSSGTDHTAFF. Together with reference TRBV19 and TRBJ1-1, the CDR3 gives the full variable domain: DGGITQSPKYLFRKEGQNVTLSCEQNLNHDAMYWYRQDPGQGLRLIYYSQIVNDFQKGDIAEGYSVSREKKESFPLTVTSAQKNPTAFYLCASSSGTDHTAFFGQGTRLTVV.

Of note for this clone: The CDR3 end lies 3 residues beyond the end of the read and is filled in from the germline J gene. The chain combines TRBV7-2 with TRBJ2-1; D might be TRBD2 (5 bases). The CDR3 spans 14 residues. Per germline, CDR1 SGHTA and CDR2 FQGNSA. V was clipped by 5 bases and J by 9 bases, with 17 bases between them. The covered CDR3 bases are TGTGCCAGCAGCCTCACGAAGACTACCCCTGAG. Encoded protein: CASSLTKTTPE. The complete CDR3 protein is CASSLTKTTPEQFF.

As concerns this clone: Sequencing ends 3 residues short of the CDR3 end; the germline J gene provides the rest. The rearrangement uses TRBV20-1 and TRBJ2-5; D is possibly TRBD1 (5 bases). The germline CDR1 and CDR2 sequences are DFQATT and SNEGSKA (reference sequence). The CDR3 loop spans 13 amino acids. Trimming removed 6 bases at V and 1 base at J, with 12 bases between. The part of the CDR3 DNA that was read is TGCAGTGCCCAGAGACAGATCCAAGAGACC. Protein sequence: CSAQRQIQET. The full CDR3 protein reads CSAQRQIQETQYF.